This TCR beta chain was identified in a study of blood T cell repertoires in COVID-19. This CDR3 contains 18 residues. The V and J ends lost 1 base and 0 bases respectively, with 16 bases between them. The germline gives CDR1 LGHNA, CDR2 YNFKEQ. Sequencing used immunoSEQ multiplex PCR; TCRdb keeps in-frame clones, though not all of them. The top ten clones hold about a tenth of a sample with about 130,000 clones, around 78% of them seen once. The clonotype comes from a human donor in a cohort sampled during active COVID-19. Material for sequencing was peripheral blood. The V gene is TRBV4-2, the J gene TRBJ1-3, with a weak D call TRBD1 (5 bases). This chain's CDR3 is CASSQVGGGPISGNTIYF. The CDR3 region has the DNA TGTGCCAGCAGCCAAGTTGGCGGGGGTCCGATCTCTGGAAACACCATATATTTT.